This T cell receptor beta chain was recorded in a study of control samples from healthy donors and cancer patients. Sequencing was performed with immunoSEQ multiplex PCR; in TCRdb, only in-frame clones are kept and a portion is missing. Here the sample spans 85,000 to 110,000 clones, 75% to 90% being singletons. Germline V gene data show CDR1 as MNHEY and CDR2 as SVGAGI. V was pared by 2 bases and J by 2 bases, with 7 bases between. The CDR3 loop spans 14 amino acids. The rearrangement links TRBV6-5 to TRBJ1-3, with D unclear. The sequenced sample was PBMCs. The sequence came from a man in his 60s with lung cancer. The CDR3 sequence: CASSYRRAGNTIYF. The DNA for the CDR3 is TGTGCCAGCAGTTACAGGAGGGCTGGAAACACCATATATTTT.